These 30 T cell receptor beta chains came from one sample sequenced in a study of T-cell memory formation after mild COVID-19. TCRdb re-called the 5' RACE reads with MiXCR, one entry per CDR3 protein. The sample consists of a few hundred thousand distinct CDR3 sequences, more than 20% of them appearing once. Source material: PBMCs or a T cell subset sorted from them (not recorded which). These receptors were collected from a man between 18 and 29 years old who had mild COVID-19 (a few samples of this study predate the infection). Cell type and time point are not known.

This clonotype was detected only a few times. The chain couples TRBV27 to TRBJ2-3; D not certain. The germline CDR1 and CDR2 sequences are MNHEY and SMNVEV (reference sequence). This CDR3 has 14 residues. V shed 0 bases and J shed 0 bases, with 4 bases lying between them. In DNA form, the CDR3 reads TGTGCCAGCAGTTTATCAACTAGCACAGATACGCAGTATTTT. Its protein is CASSLSTSTDTQYF.

The CDR3 is CASSQDQWTTGLQETQYF. CDR3 nucleotides: TGTGCCAGCAGCCAAGATCAGTGGACGACAGGGCTACAAGAGACCCAGTACTTC. V and J are TRBV4-2 and TRBJ2-5; the match to TRBD1 covers 7 bases. CDR1 and CDR2 (germline): LGHNA, YNFKEQ. The CDR3 contains 18 residues. After removal of 0 bases from V and 2 bases from J, the junction contained 12 bases not matched to a gene.

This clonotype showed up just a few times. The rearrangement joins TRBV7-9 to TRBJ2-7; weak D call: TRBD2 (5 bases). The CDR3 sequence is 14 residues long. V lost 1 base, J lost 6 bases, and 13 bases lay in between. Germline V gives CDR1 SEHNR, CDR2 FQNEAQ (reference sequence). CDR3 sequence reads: CASSLGGFGGEQYV. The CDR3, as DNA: TGTGCCAGCAGCTTAGGCGGGTTCGGTGGCGAGCAGTACGTC.

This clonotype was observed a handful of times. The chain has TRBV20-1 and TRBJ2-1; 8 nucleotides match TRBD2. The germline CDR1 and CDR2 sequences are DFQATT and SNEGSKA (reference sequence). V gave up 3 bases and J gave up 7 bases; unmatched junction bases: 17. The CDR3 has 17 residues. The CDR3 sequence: CSAREFDTGGRSNEQFF. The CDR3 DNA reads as TGCAGTGCTAGGGAATTTGATACGGGGGGGCGGTCTAATGAGCAGTTCTTC.

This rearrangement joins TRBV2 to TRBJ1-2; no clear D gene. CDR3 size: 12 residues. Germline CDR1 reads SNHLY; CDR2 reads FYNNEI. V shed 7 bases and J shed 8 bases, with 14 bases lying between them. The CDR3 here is CASNPLWGGYTF. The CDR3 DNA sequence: TGTGCCAGCAATCCCTTGTGGGGAGGCTACACCTTC. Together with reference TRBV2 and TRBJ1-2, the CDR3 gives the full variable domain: EPEVTQTPSHQVTQMGQEVILRCVPISNHLYFYWYRQILGQKVEFLVSFYNNEISEKSEIFDDQFSVERPDGSNFTLKIRSTKLEDSAMYFCASNPLWGGYTFGSGTRLTVV.

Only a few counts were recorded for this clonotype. The CDR3 DNA sequence: TGCAGTGCTGGACAGGGGGCGTATGGCTACACCTTC. Protein sequence: CSAGQGAYGYTF. The rearrangement joins TRBV20-1 to TRBJ1-2; 11 bases align to TRBD1. The ends lost 5 bases at V and 5 bases at J; junction bases unmatched: 1. Germline V gene lookup returns CDR1 DFQATT and CDR2 SNEGSKA (reference sequence). This CDR3 has 12 residues.

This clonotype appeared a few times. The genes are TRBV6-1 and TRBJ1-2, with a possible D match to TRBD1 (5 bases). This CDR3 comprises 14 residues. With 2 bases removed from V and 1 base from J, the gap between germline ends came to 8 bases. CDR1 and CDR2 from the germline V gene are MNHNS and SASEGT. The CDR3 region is CASSEYQGNYGYTF. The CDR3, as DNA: TGTGCCAGCAGTGAATACCAGGGTAACTATGGCTACACCTTC.

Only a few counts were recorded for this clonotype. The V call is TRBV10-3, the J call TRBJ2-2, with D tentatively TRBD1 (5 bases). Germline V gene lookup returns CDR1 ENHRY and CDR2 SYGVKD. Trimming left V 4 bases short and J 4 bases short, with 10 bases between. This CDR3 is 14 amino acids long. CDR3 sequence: CAISGSRVTGELFF. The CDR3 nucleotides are TGTGCCATCAGTGGTTCCAGGGTCACCGGGGAGCTGTTTTTT.

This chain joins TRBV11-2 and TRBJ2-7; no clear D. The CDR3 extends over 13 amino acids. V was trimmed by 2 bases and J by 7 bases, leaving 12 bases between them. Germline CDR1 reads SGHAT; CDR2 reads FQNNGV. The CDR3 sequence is CASSLNFRQEQYF. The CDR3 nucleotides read TGTGCCAGCAGCTTAAATTTCAGACAAGAGCAGTACTTC. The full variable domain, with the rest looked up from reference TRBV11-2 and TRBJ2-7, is EAGVAQSPRYKIIEKRQSVAFWCNPISGHATLYWYQQILGQGPKLLIQFQNNGVVDDSQLPKDRFSAERLKGVDSTLKIQPAKLEDSAVYLCASSLNFRQEQYFGPGTRLTVT.

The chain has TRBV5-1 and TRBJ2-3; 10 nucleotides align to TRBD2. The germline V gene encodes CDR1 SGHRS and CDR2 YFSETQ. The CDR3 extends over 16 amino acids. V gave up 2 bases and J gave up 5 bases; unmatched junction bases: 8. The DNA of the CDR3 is TGCGCCAGCAGCTTTCAGCGGGGGGGCCTTGGAGATACGCAGTATTTT. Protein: CASSFQRGGLGDTQYF.

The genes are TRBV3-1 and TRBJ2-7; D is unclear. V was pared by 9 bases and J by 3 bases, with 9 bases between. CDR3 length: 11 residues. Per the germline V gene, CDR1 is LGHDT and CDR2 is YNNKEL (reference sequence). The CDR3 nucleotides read TGTGCCAGGCTGAAGGGCTACGAGCAGTACGTC. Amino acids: CARLKGYEQYV.

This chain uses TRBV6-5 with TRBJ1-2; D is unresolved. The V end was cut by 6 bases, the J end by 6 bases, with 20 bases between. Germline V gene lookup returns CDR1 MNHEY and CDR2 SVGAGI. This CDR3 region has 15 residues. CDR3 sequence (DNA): TGTGCCAGCAGCCCCCTGATAGGGCTGGTGGATGGCTACACCTTC. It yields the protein CASSPLIGLVDGYTF.

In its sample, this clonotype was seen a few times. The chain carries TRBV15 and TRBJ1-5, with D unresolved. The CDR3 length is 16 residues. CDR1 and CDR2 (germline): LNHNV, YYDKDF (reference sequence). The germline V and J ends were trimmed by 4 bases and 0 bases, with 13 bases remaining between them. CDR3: CATSTSGLSSNQPQHF. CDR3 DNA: TGTGCCACCAGCACCTCAGGTTTGAGTAGCAATCAGCCCCAGCATTTT.

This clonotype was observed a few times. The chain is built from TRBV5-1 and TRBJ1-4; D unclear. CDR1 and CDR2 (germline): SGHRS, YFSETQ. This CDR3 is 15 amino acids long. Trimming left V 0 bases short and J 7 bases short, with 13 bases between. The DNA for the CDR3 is TGCGCCAGCAGCTTGGCCGGCCCTTTGAGTGAAAAACTGTTTTTT. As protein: CASSLAGPLSEKLFF.

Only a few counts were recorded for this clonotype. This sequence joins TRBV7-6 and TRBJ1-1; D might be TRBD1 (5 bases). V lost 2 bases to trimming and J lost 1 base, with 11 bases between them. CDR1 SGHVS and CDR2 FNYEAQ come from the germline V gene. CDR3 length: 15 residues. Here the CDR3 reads CASSLPRGPNTEAFF. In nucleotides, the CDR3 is TGTGCCAGCAGCTTACCGAGGGGACCGAACACTGAAGCTTTCTTT.

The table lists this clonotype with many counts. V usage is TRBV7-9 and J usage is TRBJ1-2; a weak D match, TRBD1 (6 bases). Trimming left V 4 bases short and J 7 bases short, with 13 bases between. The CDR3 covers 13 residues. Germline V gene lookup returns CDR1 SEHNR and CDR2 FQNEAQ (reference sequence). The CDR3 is CASSSLQGGGYTF. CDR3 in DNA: TGTGCCAGCAGCTCCCTACAGGGAGGTGGCTACACCTTC.

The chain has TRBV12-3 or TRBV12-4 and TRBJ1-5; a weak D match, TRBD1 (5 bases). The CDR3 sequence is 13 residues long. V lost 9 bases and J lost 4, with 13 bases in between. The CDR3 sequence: CASGQGLNQPQHF. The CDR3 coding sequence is TGTGCCAGTGGTCAGGGATTGAATCAGCCCCAGCATTTT.

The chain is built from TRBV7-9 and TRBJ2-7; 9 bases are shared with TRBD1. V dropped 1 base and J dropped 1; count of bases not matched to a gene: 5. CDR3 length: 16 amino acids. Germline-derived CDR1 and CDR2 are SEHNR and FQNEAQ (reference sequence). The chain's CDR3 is CASSLDTGGASYEQYF. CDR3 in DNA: TGTGCCAGCAGCTTAGATACAGGGGGCGCTTCCTACGAGCAGTACTTC.

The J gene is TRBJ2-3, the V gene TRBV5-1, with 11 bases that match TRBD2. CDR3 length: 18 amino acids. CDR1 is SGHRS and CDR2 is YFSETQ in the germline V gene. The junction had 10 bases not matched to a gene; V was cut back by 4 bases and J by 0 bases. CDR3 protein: CASSRRLTSGGSTDTQYF. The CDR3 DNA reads TGCGCCAGCAGCCGAAGACTTACTAGCGGGGGTAGCACAGATACGCAGTATTTT.

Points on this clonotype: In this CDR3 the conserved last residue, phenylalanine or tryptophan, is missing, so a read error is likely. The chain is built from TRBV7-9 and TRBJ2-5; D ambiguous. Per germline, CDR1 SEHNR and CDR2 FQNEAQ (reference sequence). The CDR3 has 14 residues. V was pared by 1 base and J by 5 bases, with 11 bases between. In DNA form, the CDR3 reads TGTGCCAGCAGCTTAGTAGGTCTTATGGAGACCCAGTACTTA. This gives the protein CASSLVGLMETQYL.

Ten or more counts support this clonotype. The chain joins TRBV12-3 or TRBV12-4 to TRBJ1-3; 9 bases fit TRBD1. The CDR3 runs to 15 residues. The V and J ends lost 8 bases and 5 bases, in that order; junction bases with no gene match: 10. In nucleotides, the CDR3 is TGTGCCAGCGGGACAGGGAAAAGCCAGCGAAACACCATATATTTT. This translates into CASGTGKSQRNTIYF.

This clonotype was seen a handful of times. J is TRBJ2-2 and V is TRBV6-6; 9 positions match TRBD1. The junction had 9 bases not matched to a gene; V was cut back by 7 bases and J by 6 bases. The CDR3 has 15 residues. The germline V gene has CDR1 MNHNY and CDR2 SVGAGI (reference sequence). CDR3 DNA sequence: TGTGCCAGCACCGAGAAGGACAGGGGCGCCGGGGAGCTGTTTTTT. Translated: CASTEKDRGAGELFF.

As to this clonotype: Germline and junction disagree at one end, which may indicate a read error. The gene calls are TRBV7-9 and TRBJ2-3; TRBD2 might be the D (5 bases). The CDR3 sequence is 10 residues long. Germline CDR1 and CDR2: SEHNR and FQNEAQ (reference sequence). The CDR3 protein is CASSLERSVF. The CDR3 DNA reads TGTGCCAGCAGCTTAGAGCGTAGCGTGTTT.

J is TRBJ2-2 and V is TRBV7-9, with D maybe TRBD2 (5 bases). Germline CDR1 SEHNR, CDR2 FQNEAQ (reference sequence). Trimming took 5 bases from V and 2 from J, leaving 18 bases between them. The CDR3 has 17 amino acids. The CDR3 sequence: CASSDRTGYLNTGELFF. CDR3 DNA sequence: TGTGCCAGCAGCGACCGGACGGGGTACCTTAACACCGGGGAGCTGTTTTTT.

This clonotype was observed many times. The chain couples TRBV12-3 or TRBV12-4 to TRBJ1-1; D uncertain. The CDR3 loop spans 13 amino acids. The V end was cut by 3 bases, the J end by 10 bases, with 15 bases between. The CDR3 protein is CASSFRPVDGAFF. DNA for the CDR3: TGTGCCAGCAGTTTCCGTCCCGTTGACGGAGCTTTCTTT.

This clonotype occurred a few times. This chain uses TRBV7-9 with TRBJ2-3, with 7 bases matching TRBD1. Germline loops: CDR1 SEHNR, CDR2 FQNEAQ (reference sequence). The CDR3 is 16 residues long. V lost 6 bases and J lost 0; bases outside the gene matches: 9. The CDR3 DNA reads TGTGCCAGCAGACCGACCGGGACAGCTAGCACAGATACGCAGTATTTT. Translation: CASRPTGTASTDTQYF.

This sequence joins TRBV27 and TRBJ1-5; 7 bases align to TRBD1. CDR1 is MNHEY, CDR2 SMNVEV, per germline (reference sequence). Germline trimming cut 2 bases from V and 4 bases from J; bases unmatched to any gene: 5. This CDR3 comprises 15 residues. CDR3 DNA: TGTGCCAGCAGTTTAAACAGGGGAGAAAATCAGCCCCAGCATTTT. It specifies CASSLNRGENQPQHF.

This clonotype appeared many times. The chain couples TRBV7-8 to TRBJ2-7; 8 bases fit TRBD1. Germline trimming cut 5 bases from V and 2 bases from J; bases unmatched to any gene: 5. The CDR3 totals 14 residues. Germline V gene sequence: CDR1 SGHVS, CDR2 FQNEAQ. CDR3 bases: TGTGCCAGCAGCGTCGGACAGGGTGCCTACGAGCAGTACTTC. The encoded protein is CASSVGQGAYEQYF.

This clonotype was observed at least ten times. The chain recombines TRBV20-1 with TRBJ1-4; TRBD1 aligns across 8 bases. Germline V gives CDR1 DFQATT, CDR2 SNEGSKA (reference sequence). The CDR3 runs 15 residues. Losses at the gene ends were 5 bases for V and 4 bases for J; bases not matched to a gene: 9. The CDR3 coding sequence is TGCAGTGCTCCTCACCAGGGGGCGAGTAATGAAAAACTGTTTTTT. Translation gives CSAPHQGASNEKLFF.

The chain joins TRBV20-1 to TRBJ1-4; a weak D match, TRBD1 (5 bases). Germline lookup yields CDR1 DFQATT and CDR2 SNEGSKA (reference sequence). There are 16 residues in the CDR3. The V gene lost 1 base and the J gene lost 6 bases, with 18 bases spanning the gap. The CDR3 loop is CSARGAPGTRYEKLFF. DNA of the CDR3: TGCAGTGCTAGAGGCGCCCCAGGGACCCGATATGAAAAACTGTTTTTT.